Listed here are 20 T cell receptor beta chains from one sample, sequenced in a study of T cell responses to AZD1222 COVID-19 vaccine. Some clones are missing from TCRdb's copy, which holds only in-frame ones; the method was immunoSEQ multiplex PCR. Of about 150,000 clones detected, 87% appear once; the ten largest clones hold 8% to 10%. The input for sequencing was peripheral blood, taken 28 days after the second AZD1222 dose. These receptors were obtained from an adult who received the AZD1222 COVID-19 vaccine.

This clone was seen more than once but under ten times. This chain links TRBV5-5 with TRBJ2-7; D unclear. The CDR3 covers 14 residues. The ends were cut back, 0 bases at V and 0 bases at J, with 7 bases in the middle. Germline V gene data show CDR1 as SGHKS and CDR2 as YYEKEE (reference sequence). The CDR3 sequence is CASSLDSNSYEQYF. The CDR3 coding sequence is TGTGCCAGCAGCTTGGACAGCAACTCCTACGAGCAGTACTTC.

The J gene is TRBJ1-2, the V gene TRBV7-2; TRBD1 might be the D (5 bases). The CDR3 extends over 14 amino acids. The V end was cut by 4 bases, the J end by 10 bases, with 19 bases between. Germline assignment: CDR1 SGHTA and CDR2 FQGNSA. In nucleotides, the CDR3 is TGTGCCAGCAGCTCACCCCGGACAAGCAAAGCCTACACCTTC. The encoded protein is CASSSPRTSKAYTF.

This sequence joins TRBV3-1 (or the pseudogene TRBV3-2) and TRBJ2-1; 7 bases match TRBD2. The CDR3 runs to 14 residues. Germline assignment: CDR1 LGHDT and CDR2 YNNKEL (reference sequence). J lost 3 bases, V lost 3 bases, and 2 bases had no gene match. CDR3 sequence: CASSHGEGYNEQFF. CDR3 DNA: TGTGCCAGCAGCCATGGGGAGGGCTACAATGAGCAGTTCTTC.

The chain links TRBV3-1 (or the pseudogene TRBV3-2) to TRBJ2-2; 8 nucleotides align to TRBD1. The germline V gene has CDR1 LGHDT and CDR2 YNNKEL (reference sequence). The CDR3 runs to 16 residues. The ends lost 0 bases at V and 4 bases at J; junction bases unmatched: 4. This CDR3 is CASSQDWTGFTGELFF. CDR3 nucleotides: TGTGCCAGCAGCCAAGATTGGACAGGGTTCACCGGGGAGCTGTTTTTT.

The rearrangement uses TRBV7-2 and TRBJ1-1; maybe TRBD1 (5 bases). Germline assignment: CDR1 SGHTA and CDR2 FQGNSA. The CDR3 extends over 15 amino acids. Trimming removed 4 bases from V and 1 base from J, with 13 bases in between. This chain's CDR3 is CASSSRQGPNTEAFF. The CDR3 nucleotides read TGTGCCAGCAGCTCGAGGCAGGGACCGAACACTGAAGCTTTCTTT.

CDR3 residues: CASSQPLAVNEQFF. CDR3 nucleotide sequence: TGTGCCAGCAGCCAACCCCTAGCGGTCAATGAGCAGTTCTTC. The chain has TRBV3-1 (or the pseudogene TRBV3-2) and TRBJ2-1; 7 bases fit TRBD2. J was trimmed by 6 bases and V by 2 bases; bases with no gene match: 4. From germline, CDR1 is LGHDT and CDR2 YNNKEL (reference sequence). The CDR3 is 14 amino acids.

The rearrangement joins TRBV28 to TRBJ2-5, with D unresolved. The germline CDR1 and CDR2 sequences are MDHEN and SYDVKM. This CDR3 is built from 12 residues. Trimming cost V 7 bases and J 4 bases, with 10 bases left between them. CDR3 in amino acids: CASKSVGETQYF. The DNA of the CDR3 is TGTGCCAGCAAATCCGTAGGAGAGACCCAGTACTTC.

CDR3 sequence: CASSLRDRDLGNTEAFF. The CDR3 DNA is TGTGCCAGCAGTTTGCGGGACAGGGACTTAGGGAACACTGAAGCTTTCTTT. V and J are TRBV28 and TRBJ1-1, with 9 bases aligning to TRBD1. There are 17 residues in the CDR3. V shed 3 bases, J shed 1 base, and the junction held 9 bases outside the gene matches. Germline CDR1 is MDHEN and CDR2 is SYDVKM.

The chain joins TRBV5-6 to TRBJ2-3; TRBD1 is a possible D gene (5 bases). The CDR3 covers 17 residues. CDR1 is SGHDT and CDR2 is YYEEEE in the germline V gene. V was clipped by 0 bases and J by 0 bases, with 14 bases between them. The CDR3 nucleotides read TGTGCCAGCAGCTTGGTTGGGGCTACCCCGAGCACAGATACGCAGTATTTT. Translation: CASSLVGATPSTDTQYF.

J is TRBJ1-5 and V is TRBV28; no definite D call. CDR1 is MDHEN, CDR2 SYDVKM, per germline. This CDR3 is built from 12 residues. Deletions cut 6 bases from V and 15 bases from J, with 18 bases between. DNA for the CDR3: TGTGCCAGCAGCCGAAAGCGTTGGGAACCGCATTTT. It codes for CASSRKRWEPHF.

The chain links TRBV29-1 to TRBJ2-5; a possible D gene is TRBD1 (6 bases). CDR1 is SQVTM, CDR2 ANQGSEA, per germline. CDR3 length equals 13 residues. V lost 6 bases and J 2 bases, leaving 13 bases between the germline ends. The chain's CDR3 is CSVKGTFQETQYF. CDR3 nucleotides: TGCAGCGTCAAGGGGACATTTCAAGAGACCCAGTACTTC.

The chain recombines TRBV6-5 with TRBJ1-2, with D perhaps TRBD1 (5 bases). CDR1 and CDR2 from the germline V gene are MNHEY and SVGAGI. Deletions cut 8 bases from V and 9 bases from J, with 13 bases between. The CDR3 length is 11 residues. CDR3 in amino acids: CASGAEGSYTF. CDR3 bases: TGTGCCAGCGGGGCGGAGGGTAGCTACACCTTC.

The chain is built from TRBV15 and TRBJ1-5; TRBD1 matches 7 bases. The CDR3 is made up of 18 amino acids. V lost 5 bases and J lost 1; bases outside the gene matches: 14. Per germline, CDR1 LNHNV and CDR2 YYDKDF (reference sequence). The DNA of the CDR3 is TGTGCCACCAGCCAGGGGGAGGGAAAGGGTAGGAGCAATCAGCCCCAGCATTTT. Translating it yields CATSQGEGKGRSNQPQHF.

This chain uses TRBV3-1 (or the pseudogene TRBV3-2) with TRBJ2-3; the D is unclear. The germline gives CDR1 LGHDT, CDR2 YNNKEL (reference sequence). The CDR3 has 14 residues. V was pared by 4 bases and J by 1 base, with 9 bases between. The CDR3 sequence: CASSPYAGTDTQYF. The DNA for the CDR3 is TGTGCCAGCAGCCCTTATGCGGGCACAGATACGCAGTATTTT.

The gene calls are TRBV7-2 and TRBJ2-1; tentative D call: TRBD2 (6 bases). V was cut by 1 base and J by 2 bases, with 9 bases left in between. Per the germline V gene, CDR1 is SGHTA and CDR2 is FQGNSA. This CDR3 is built from 15 residues. The chain's CDR3 is CASSLVEGTYNEQFF. In DNA, the CDR3 is TGTGCCAGCAGCTTAGTGGAGGGAACCTACAATGAGCAGTTCTTC.

This clone was recorded a few times. The chain carries TRBV6-5 and TRBJ2-7, with 8 bases fitting TRBD2. Germline V CDR1 and CDR2: MNHEY, SVGAGI. V was clipped by 9 bases and J by 7 bases; unmatched bases: 14. The CDR3 spans 14 residues. The CDR3 region is CASLAGVRNWEQYF. The DNA for the CDR3 is TGTGCCAGTCTAGCGGGTGTGAGAAATTGGGAGCAGTACTTC.

This CDR3 reads CASSEVTAKNQPQHF. CDR3 bases: TGTGCCAGCAGTGAAGTGACAGCGAAGAATCAGCCCCAGCATTTT. This chain joins TRBV2 and TRBJ1-5, with D perhaps matching TRBD1 (5 bases). The germline V and J ends were trimmed by 1 base and 4 bases, with 11 bases remaining between them. Germline V lookup: CDR1 SNHLY, CDR2 FYNNEI. The CDR3 covers 15 residues.

The rearrangement uses TRBV7-8 and TRBJ2-7, with a possible D match to TRBD1 (6 bases). Deletions cut 4 bases from V and 0 bases from J, with 13 bases between. The CDR3 runs 15 residues. CDR1 and CDR2 (germline): SGHVS, FQNEAQ. For the CDR3, the DNA is TGTGCCAGCAGCTCTTTCCGACAGGTCTCCTACGAGCAGTACTTC. Residues: CASSSFRQVSYEQYF. The whole variable domain, remainder taken from reference TRBV7-8 and TRBJ2-7, is GAGVSQSPRYKVAKRGQDVALRCDPISGHVSLFWYQQALGQGPEFLTYFQNEAQLDKSGLPSDRFFAERPEGSVSTLKIQRTQQEDSAVYLCASSSFRQVSYEQYFGPGTRLTVT.

This sequence joins TRBV25-1 and TRBJ1-1; TRBD1 is a possible D gene (5 bases). This CDR3 spans 12 amino acids. V dropped 4 bases and J dropped 11 bases, with 14 bases sitting between them. Germline lookup yields CDR1 MGHDK and CDR2 SYGVNS. The CDR3 is CASSVNFRDAFF. In DNA, the CDR3 is TGTGCCAGCAGTGTTAACTTCCGGGACGCTTTCTTT.

The chain couples TRBV7-2 to TRBJ2-7, with D maybe TRBD1 (6 bases). Trimming removed 3 bases at V and 3 bases at J, with 9 bases between. The CDR3 has 13 amino acids. Germline V gives CDR1 SGHTA, CDR2 FQGNSA. Written as DNA, the CDR3 is TGTGCCAGCAGCTTGGGACACTACTACGAGCAGTACTTC. Protein: CASSLGHYYEQYF. Variable domain in full (rest from reference TRBV7-2 and TRBJ2-7): GAGVSQSPSNKVTEKGKDVELRCDPISGHTALYWYRQSLGQGLEFLIYFQGNSAPDKSGLPSDRFSAERTGGSVSTLTIQRTQQEDSAVYLCASSLGHYYEQYFGPGTRLTVT.